This T cell receptor beta chain derives from a study of OX40 agonist ivuxolimab in advanced cancers. There are 17 residues in the CDR3. The method was immunoSEQ multiplex PCR; TCRdb's version includes in-frame clones alone and lacks a portion of them. The table includes 50,000 to 70,000 clones, approximately 90% detected once. The V gene is TRBV12-1, the J gene TRBJ2-6; the table names TRBD1, a call not compared with the DNA. TRBV12-1 is a documented pseudogene. Material: CD4+ or CD8+ T cells sorted from blood, obtained in a trial of the OX40 agonist ivuxolimab. This sequence originates from an adult with an advanced solid tumor such as melanoma, head and neck, liver or kidney cancer. In DNA, the CDR3 is TGTGCCAGCAGCCACAAAGTTGGACAAAGTCGGGCCAACGTCCTGACTTTC. This encodes CASSHKVGQSRANVLTF.